This is a list of T cell receptor beta chains from one sample in a study of blood T cell repertoires in COVID-19. Generated by immunoSEQ multiplex PCR, the TCRdb table keeps only in-frame clones and is missing some. Here the sample spans about 480,000 clones, less than 90% being singletons. The sequenced sample was PBMCs or T cells enriched from blood (not recorded which). The receptors shown here come from a woman aged 55-69 years who had recovered from COVID-19. Each CDR3 is given with its conserved first and last residue. D genes are given only for firm matches. Not all rows give a size; the values are once, few, many and, for expanded clones, a class.

cdr3_length d_call clone_size j_call v_call cdr3_aa cdr3_nt
13 NA NA TRBJ1-6 TRBV6-5 CASSRQENSPLHF TGTGCCAGCAGCAGACAGGAGAATTCACCCCTCCACTTT
14 TRBD1 NA TRBJ1-2 TRBV19 CASKDRALGYGYTF TGTGCCAGTAAAGACAGGGCCCTTGGCTATGGCTACACCTTC
14 NA once TRBJ2-6 TRBV5-5 CASSFVLAGLVLTF TGTGCCAGCAGCTTTGTGCTGGCAGGATTAGTCCTGACTTTC
15 TRBD1 NA TRBJ1-2 TRBV2 CASSEGDRALDGYTF TGTGCCAGCAGTGAAGGGGACAGGGCTCTTGATGGCTACACCTTC
13 NA NA TRBJ1-2 TRBV11-2 CASSLIWQNGYTF TGTGCCAGCAGTCTGATTTGGCAGAATGGCTACACCTTC
11 NA NA TRBJ1-5 TRBV24-1 CATGSNQPQHF TGTGCCACTGGCAGCAATCAGCCCCAGCATTTT
13 NA NA TRBJ2-1 TRBV9 CASSVAGYNEQFF TGTGCCAGCAGCGTAGCAGGGTACAATGAGCAGTTCTTC
14 NA NA TRBJ1-3 TRBV5-1 CASSLLGSSHTIYF TGCGCCAGCAGCTTGCTAGGGAGTAGTCACACCATATATTTT
14 NA NA TRBJ1-1 TRBV10-3 CAIPGGGRETEAFF TGTGCCATCCCGGGAGGGGGGAGAGAAACTGAAGCTTTCTTT
12 NA NA TRBJ2-1 TRBV3-1/TRBV3-2 CASSQGVTPQFF TGTGCCAGCAGCCAAGGAGTGACTCCGCAGTTCTTC
13 NA NA TRBJ1-1 TRBV30 CAWSVGGRTEAFF TGTGCCTGGAGTGTCGGGGGGCGGACTGAAGCTTTCTTT
15 TRBD2 NA TRBJ2-1 TRBV7-2 CASSAGLSSYNEQFF TGTGCCAGCAGCGCGGGACTAAGCTCCTACAATGAGCAGTTCTTC
15 NA NA TRBJ1-2 TRBV6-5 CASSSLDTANYGYTF TGTGCCAGCAGTTCCCTCGACACGGCTAACTATGGCTACACCTTC
17 TRBD2 NA TRBJ2-1 TRBV27 CASSIDTSGGGLYEQFF TGTGCCAGCAGTATCGATACTAGCGGAGGGGGGCTCTATGAGCAGTTCTTC
14 TRBD2 NA TRBJ2-7 TRBV6-5 CASSRGGGSYEQYF TGTGCCAGCAGCCGGGGCGGGGGTTCCTACGAGCAGTACTTC
14 TRBD1 NA TRBJ2-2 TRBV6-4 CASSADRGIGELFF TGTGCCAGCAGTGCTGACAGGGGTATCGGGGAGCTGTTTTTT
14 NA NA TRBJ2-3 TRBV6-5 CASSLNRVTDTQYF TGTGCCAGCAGTCTGAACAGGGTCACAGATACGCAGTATTTT
14 NA NA TRBJ1-1 TRBV3-1/TRBV3-2 CASSPRGANTEAFF TGTGCCAGCAGCCCCCGCGGGGCAAACACTGAAGCTTTCTTT
15 TRBD1 NA TRBJ1-2 TRBV19 CASRGAGTGVYGYTF TGTGCCAGTAGGGGGGCCGGAACAGGGGTCTATGGCTACACCTTC
13 NA NA TRBJ1-6 TRBV6-5 CASSSRPGVPLHF TGTGCCAGCAGTTCCCGCCCGGGAGTCCCCCTCCACTTT
13 TRBD1 once TRBJ1-4 TRBV5-1 CASSLGTDEKLFF TGCGCCAGCAGCCTGGGGACAGATGAAAAACTGTTTTTT
14 NA NA TRBJ1-5 TRBV5-6 CASSLYPGNQPQHF TGTGCCAGCAGCTTGTACCCGGGCAATCAGCCCCAGCATTTT
16 TRBD2 NA TRBJ2-3 TRBV3-1/TRBV3-2 CASSRLAGVTPDTQYF TGTGCCAGCAGCCGACTAGCGGGGGTAACTCCAGATACGCAGTATTTT
14 TRBD1 NA TRBJ1-6 TRBV18 CASSPGTGYSPLHF TGTGCCAGCTCACCCGGGACAGGGTATTCACCCCTCCACTTT
15 NA NA TRBJ1-5 TRBV4-1 CASSEGRYSNQPQHF TGCGCCAGCAGCGAAGGGAGGTATAGCAATCAGCCCCAGCATTTT
15 NA few TRBJ1-4 TRBV7-9 CASSFGGAGFEKLFF TGTGCCAGCAGCTTCGGCGGGGCAGGGTTTGAAAAACTGTTTTTT
15 NA NA TRBJ1-4 TRBV5-6 CASSLLEATNEKLFF TGTGCCAGCAGCTTGTTGGAGGCAACTAATGAAAAACTGTTTTTT
14 NA NA TRBJ2-3 TRBV15 CATSRDLAEDTQYF TGTGCCACCAGCAGAGATCTGGCGGAGGATACGCAGTATTTT
12 TRBD2 NA TRBJ2-4 TRBV6-6 CASSGGRDIQYF TGTGCCAGCAGTGGAGGGAGGGACATTCAGTACTTC
12 NA NA TRBJ1-2 TRBV6-4 CASAQGSYGYTF TGTGCCAGCGCACAGGGCTCCTATGGCTACACCTTC
18 TRBD1 NA TRBJ2-5 TRBV3-1/TRBV3-2 CASSQGWSRDRRQETQYF TGTGCCAGCAGCCAAGGATGGAGCCGGGACAGGAGACAAGAGACCCAGTACTTC